The present entry profiles one T cell receptor beta chain with its context. Its antigen is still unknown. The V end lost 2 bases, the J end lost 0 bases, and 6 bases lay between the germline ends. The CDR3 is 14 residues long. The V gene's germline CDR1 is SGHTS and CDR2 YDEGEE. This sample is drawn from a study of shared clonotypes between healthy human individuals. The study's findings and limits: Among a few donors, about 4.6% of naive CD4 clonotypes were found in common.

CD45RO negativity and positive selection for CCR7 defined naive CD8 cells, a population that excluded terminally differentiated effector memory CD45RA+ cells. Every donor was a Caucasian adult from Nashville, Tennessee. Study processing details: Because ImmunoSEQ provided only junction sequences with no quality scores, the filtering differed. Repertoires were generated with immunoSEQ multiplex PCR, while TCRdb's copy carries only in-frame clones and drops some. V, J and clone size derive from that table, while D and trimming were established from the DNA sequence. Of approximately 1.9 million clones in the sample, roughly 95% are singletons; the top ten hold about 1.7%.

V gene TRBV5-8 combines with J gene TRBJ1-5, with unresolved D. The sample consisted of naive CD8+ T cells from PBMCs. This TCR was sampled from a man younger than 35 in good health. Some clones in this sample may be carry-over from other donors' samples. This CDR3 is CASSFTVSNQPQHF. CDR3 sequence (DNA): TGTGCCAGCAGCTTCACAGTTAGCAATCAGCCCCAGCATTTT.